This T cell receptor (beta chain) is from a study of blood T cell repertoires in COVID-19. Per the study methods: Estimated nucleated cell counts came from reference gene primer amplification. Profiling relied on immunoSEQ multiplex PCR, and the TCRdb table lists in-frame clones only, not all of them. That table furnishes V, J and clone size, whereas the DNA furnished D and trimming. This table has some 220,000 clones, 70% to 90% appearing once. Trimming removed 2 bases from V and 5 bases from J, with 9 bases in between. CDR3 length: 12 amino acids. Germline V gene lookup returns CDR1 GTSNPN and CDR2 SVGIG (reference sequence).

The sequence was obtained from a woman aged 70-85 years with COVID-19, enrolled during active disease. V usage is TRBV30 and J usage is TRBJ1-2, with D possibly TRBD1 on 5 matching bases. Sequencing was done on a sample of peripheral blood. The chain's CDR3 is CAWSRGRYGYTF. CDR3 nucleotides: TGTGCCTGGAGTAGGGGCAGGTATGGCTACACCTTC.